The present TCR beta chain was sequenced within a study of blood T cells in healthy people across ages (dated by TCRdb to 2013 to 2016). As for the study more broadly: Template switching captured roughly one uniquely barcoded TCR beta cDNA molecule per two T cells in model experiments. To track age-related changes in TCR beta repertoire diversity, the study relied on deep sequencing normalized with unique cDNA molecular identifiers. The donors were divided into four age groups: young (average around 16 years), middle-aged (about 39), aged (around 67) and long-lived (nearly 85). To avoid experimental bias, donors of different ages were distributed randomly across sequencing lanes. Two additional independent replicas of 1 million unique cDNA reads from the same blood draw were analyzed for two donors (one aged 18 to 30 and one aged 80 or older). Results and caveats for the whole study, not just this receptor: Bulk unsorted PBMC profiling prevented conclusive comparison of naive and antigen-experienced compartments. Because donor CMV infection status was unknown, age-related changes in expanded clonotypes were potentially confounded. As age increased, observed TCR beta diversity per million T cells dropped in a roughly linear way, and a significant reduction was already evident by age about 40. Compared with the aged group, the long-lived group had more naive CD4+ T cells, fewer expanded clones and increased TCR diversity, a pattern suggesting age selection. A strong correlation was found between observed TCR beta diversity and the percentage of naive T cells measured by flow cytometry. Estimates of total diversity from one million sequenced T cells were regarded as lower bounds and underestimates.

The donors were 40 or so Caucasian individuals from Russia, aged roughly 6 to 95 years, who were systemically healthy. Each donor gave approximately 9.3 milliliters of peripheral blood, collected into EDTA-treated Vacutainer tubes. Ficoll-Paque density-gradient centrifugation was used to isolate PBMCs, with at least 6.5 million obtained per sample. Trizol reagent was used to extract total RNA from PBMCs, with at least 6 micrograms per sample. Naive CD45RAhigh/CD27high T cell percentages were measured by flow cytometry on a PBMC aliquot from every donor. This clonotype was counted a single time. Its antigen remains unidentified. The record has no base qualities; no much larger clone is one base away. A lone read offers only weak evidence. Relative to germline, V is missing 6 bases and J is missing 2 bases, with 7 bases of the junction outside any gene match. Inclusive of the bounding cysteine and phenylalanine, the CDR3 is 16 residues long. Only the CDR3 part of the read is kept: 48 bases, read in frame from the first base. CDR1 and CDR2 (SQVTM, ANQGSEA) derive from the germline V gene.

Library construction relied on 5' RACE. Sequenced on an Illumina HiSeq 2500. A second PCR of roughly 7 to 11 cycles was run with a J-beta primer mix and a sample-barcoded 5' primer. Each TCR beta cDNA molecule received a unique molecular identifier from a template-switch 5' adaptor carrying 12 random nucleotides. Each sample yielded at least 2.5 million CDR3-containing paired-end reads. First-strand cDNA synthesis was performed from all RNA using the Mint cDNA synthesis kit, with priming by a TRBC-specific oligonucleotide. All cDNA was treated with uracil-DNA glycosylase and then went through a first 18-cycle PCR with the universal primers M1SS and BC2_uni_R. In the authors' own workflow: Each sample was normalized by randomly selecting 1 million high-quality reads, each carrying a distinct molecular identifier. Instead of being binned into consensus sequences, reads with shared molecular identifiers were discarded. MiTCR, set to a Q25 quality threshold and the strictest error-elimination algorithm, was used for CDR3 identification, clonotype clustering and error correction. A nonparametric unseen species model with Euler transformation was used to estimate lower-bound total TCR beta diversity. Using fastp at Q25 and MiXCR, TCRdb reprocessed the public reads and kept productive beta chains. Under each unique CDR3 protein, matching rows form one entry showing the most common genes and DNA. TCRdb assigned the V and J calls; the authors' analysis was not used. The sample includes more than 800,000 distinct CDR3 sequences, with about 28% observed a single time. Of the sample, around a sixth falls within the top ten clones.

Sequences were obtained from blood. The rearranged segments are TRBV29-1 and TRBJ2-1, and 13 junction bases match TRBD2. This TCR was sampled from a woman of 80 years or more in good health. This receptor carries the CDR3 CSVGRLAGGPYNEQFF. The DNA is TGCAGCGTCGGACGACTAGCGGGAGGTCCCTACAATGAGCAGTTCTTC.